This is a list of T cell receptor beta chains from one sample in a study of blood T cell repertoires in COVID-19. The protocol was immunoSEQ multiplex PCR, while the TCRdb copy is restricted to in-frame clones and leaves out a portion. The sample includes hundreds of thousands of clones, about 88% of them seen just once. The sample consisted of peripheral blood. These receptors all come from a man between 65 and 85 years old with acute or convalescent COVID-19. The CDR3 runs from the conserved cysteine through the conserved F or W. A D gene is named only where the DNA matches it firmly. The size field is filled for only some rows; it gives once, few, many or a size class.

v_gene	d_gene	j_gene	abundance	CDR3nt	CDR3aa
TRBV5-1	TRBD1	TRBJ1-2	.	TGCGCCAGCAGCAACGGACAGGGGTTTGGCTACACCTTC	CASSNGQGFGYTF
TRBV3-1/TRBV3-2	TRBD2	TRBJ2-3	.	TGTGCCAGCAGCCCGACTAGCGGGGGGGTAAGCACAGATACGCAGTATTTT	CASSPTSGGVSTDTQYF
TRBV28	.	TRBJ1-1	.	TGTGCCAGCAGTTTAGCGGGATCGGTCACTGAAGCTTTCTTT	CASSLAGSVTEAFF
TRBV28	.	TRBJ2-1	.	TGTGCCAGCAGTTTTTCGTACAATGAGCAGTTCTTC	CASSFSYNEQFF
TRBV7-2	TRBD1	TRBJ1-2	.	TGTGCCAGCAGCTTGACAGGGGTCGGCTATGGCTACACCTTC	CASSLTGVGYGYTF
TRBV4-2	TRBD2	TRBJ2-1	few	TGTGCCAGCAGCCCCGGACTAGCGGGGGGGCCGGGTGAGCAGTTCTTC	CASSPGLAGGPGEQFF
TRBV3-1/TRBV3-2	TRBD1	TRBJ1-2	.	TGTGCCAGCAGCGGGCCGGGACAGGGGAGAGATGGCTACACCTTC	CASSGPGQGRDGYTF
TRBV6-5	.	TRBJ2-5	once	TGTGCCAGCAGGAAGGGGGTCGGATGGGAGACCCAGTACTTC	CASRKGVGWETQYF
TRBV6-6	TRBD1	TRBJ1-5	.	TGTGCCAGCACCCAGGGGGCTGGTCAGCCCCAGCATTTT	CASTQGAGQPQHF
TRBV15	.	TRBJ1-2	.	TGTGCCACCAGCAGGGGGCCCGGGGGTGGCTACACCTTC	CATSRGPGGGYTF
TRBV19	.	TRBJ2-1	.	TGTGCCAGTAGTACCCCACTAAACAATGAGCAGTTCTTC	CASSTPLNNEQFF
TRBV27	TRBD1	TRBJ1-5	.	TGTGCCAGCAGTGTACCCGGGACAGGGAACAATCAGCCCCAGCATTTT	CASSVPGTGNNQPQHF
TRBV2	TRBD2	TRBJ2-2	.	TGTGCCAGCAGCCCTACTAGCGGGAGGGCGTCCGGGGAGCTGTTTTTT	CASSPTSGRASGELFF
TRBV28	TRBD2	TRBJ2-2	few	TGTGCCAGCAGTTCACTAGCGGAGATGAACACCGGGGAGCTGTTTTTT	CASSSLAEMNTGELFF
TRBV4-2	TRBD2	TRBJ2-2	.	TGTGCCAGCAGCCCAAGACTAGCGTCAAACACCGGGGAGCTGTTTTTT	CASSPRLASNTGELFF
TRBV7-8	TRBD1	TRBJ1-1	.	TGTGCCAGCAGCTTGGGGTTTTCTTTGACAGGGGCGCTACCGAACACTGAAGCTTTCTTT	CASSLGFSLTGALPNTEAFF
TRBV29-1	TRBD2	TRBJ2-5	.	TGCAGCGTTGTGGCGGGAGTCAGGCAAGAGACCCAGTACTTC	CSVVAGVRQETQYF
TRBV28	.	TRBJ1-4	.	TGTGCCAGCACCGTGGGTGGTGGGACCGAGGACAGACTGTTTTTT	CASTVGGGTEDRLFF
TRBV10-3	TRBD1	TRBJ2-7	many	TGTGCCATCGGCAACCCGACAGGGGGGAAACTTCTAGCCTACGAGCAGTACTTC	CAIGNPTGGKLLAYEQYF
TRBV24-1	.	TRBJ2-1	.	TGTGCCACCAGTGACCAACTAGCCCCCAGCTCCTACAATGAGCAGTTCTTC	CATSDQLAPSSYNEQFF
TRBV28	.	TRBJ1-2	once	TGTGCCAGCAGTCTGCTGACAGAAAACTATGGCTACACCTTC	CASSLLTENYGYTF
TRBV6-5	.	TRBJ1-5	once	TGTGCCAGCAGTTTTACAGGGAACAGCAATCAGCCCCAGCATTTT	CASSFTGNSNQPQHF
TRBV4-2	TRBD1	TRBJ2-7	.	TGTGCCAGCAGCCAAGAATCAGGGACAGGCTACGAGCAGTACTTC	CASSQESGTGYEQYF
TRBV9	TRBD1	TRBJ1-2	.	TGTGCCAGCAGCGTGGCGGGACAGGGGAACTATGGCTACACCTTC	CASSVAGQGNYGYTF
TRBV4-2	.	TRBJ2-3	once	TGTGCCAGCAGCCAGTCTAGCGTTGACACAGATACGCAGTATTTT	CASSQSSVDTDTQYF
TRBV5-1	.	TRBJ2-7	few	TGCGCCAGCAGCCCAGGGGACGGAACCTACGAGCAGTACTTC	CASSPGDGTYEQYF
TRBV6-2/TRBV6-3	TRBD2	TRBJ2-5	.	TGTGCCAGCAGTACGACTAGCGGGGCCGAAGAGACCCAGTACTTC	CASSTTSGAEETQYF
TRBV5-6	TRBD2	TRBJ2-4	.	TGTGCCAGCAGCCCAACAGTGCGGGGGGAACGGAACATTCAGTACTTC	CASSPTVRGERNIQYF
TRBV20-1	TRBD2	TRBJ2-1	.	TGCAGTGCTAGTAGCGGGACTAGCTCCTACAATGAGCAGTTCTTC	CSASSGTSSYNEQFF
TRBV5-1	TRBD2	TRBJ2-1	.	TGCGCCAGCAGCCTATTAGCGGGTTCCTACAATGAGCAGTTCTTC	CASSLLAGSYNEQFF
TRBV6-2/TRBV6-3	TRBD1	TRBJ2-3	.	TGTGCCAGCAGTTACTCGAGCAGGGGGATCACAGATACGCAGTATTTT	CASSYSSRGITDTQYF
TRBV6-5	.	TRBJ1-3	once	TGTGCCAGCAGTTACACACAACAAGGAAACACCATATATTTT	CASSYTQQGNTIYF
TRBV27	.	TRBJ1-2	.	TGTGCCAGCTCGATTCGCAGGGGCGTCTCCTATGGCTACACCTTC	CASSIRRGVSYGYTF
TRBV6-6	.	TRBJ1-2	once	TGTGCCAGCAGTTACTCGTTGACGGAGTATGGCTACACCTTC	CASSYSLTEYGYTF
TRBV28	.	TRBJ2-1	.	TGTGCCAGCAGTTTAATAGGAGGGTCTGGGGCCTACTATGAGCAGTTCTTC	CASSLIGGSGAYYEQFF
TRBV18	TRBD1	TRBJ1-4	.	TGTGCCAGCTCACCGGGGGACAGTGCTAATGAAAAACTGTTTTTT	CASSPGDSANEKLFF
TRBV7-2	.	TRBJ2-7	.	TGTGCCAGCAGCTTCAGGTCATCCTACGAGCAGTACTTC	CASSFRSSYEQYF
TRBV7-2	.	TRBJ1-5	.	TGTGCCAGCAGCTTAAACCACGGGAATCAGCCCCAGCATTTT	CASSLNHGNQPQHF
TRBV5-1	.	TRBJ2-1	.	TGCGCCAGCAGCTTGGTCCCAACCTACAATGAGCAGTTCTTC	CASSLVPTYNEQFF
TRBV6-5	TRBD2	TRBJ2-3	.	TGTGCCAGTAGCGGGGCCCGGGTAGATACGCAGTATTTT	CASSGARVDTQYF
TRBV28	TRBD1	TRBJ1-2	.	TGTGCCAGCAGTTCCGGACAGGGGTTCTATGGCTACACCTTC	CASSSGQGFYGYTF
TRBV5-4	TRBD1	TRBJ2-5	.	TGTGCCAGCTTAGGACAGGGACAAGAGACCCAGTACTTC	CASLGQGQETQYF
TRBV4-2	TRBD1	TRBJ1-6	.	TGTGCCAGCAGAAGGGACAGGGAGTCTTATAATTCACCCCTCCACTTT	CASRRDRESYNSPLHF